One T cell receptor beta chain is described in this entry. Study processing details: Nucleated cell number was recorded as an estimate derived from reference gene primer amplification. Sequenced by immunoSEQ multiplex PCR; TCRdb stores in-frame clones only, minus some. Clone size and V and J calls were adopted from that table, with D and trimming inferred from the DNA. The sample includes roughly 410,000 clones, over 75% of them seen just once. The sample belongs to a study of blood T cell repertoires in COVID-19. About the research overall: Whether acute or convalescent, the COVID-19 samples came from the United States, Italy and Spain. T cells, B-cell-depleted T cells, or PBMCs provided the cDNA or gDNA that served as material.

Patients from Seattle were sampled longitudinally, starting during active infection. In germline, CDR1 is LNHDA, CDR2 SQIVND (reference sequence). V trimming: 8 bases; J trimming: 8 bases; junction bases outside the gene matches: 9. The CDR3 is 13 residues long. The clonotype was recovered from a woman in her 40s with COVID-19, enrolled during active disease. The chain joins TRBV19 to TRBJ1-2; 9 nucleotides match TRBD1. Sequencing was carried out using peripheral blood. The CDR3 region has the DNA TGTGCCAGTGCTGAGAGGACAGGGGAGGGCTACACCTTC. Amino acid sequence: CASAERTGEGYTF.